This T cell receptor beta chain was captured in a study of cytomegalovirus exposure and HLA in healthy donors. Across the study: A later analysis reported the 95 to 150 validation repertoires used the same platform as the roughly 700 first-cohort repertoires.

These donors were members of the roughly 120-subject validation cohort, a group separate from the approximately 680-subject first cohort. TCRdb's table, derived via immunoSEQ multiplex PCR, lists solely in-frame clones and lacks some. The data hold about 98,000 clones, with less than 90% observed a single time. This TCR was recovered from a man aged 18 to 29 in good health and CMV-seropositive. The sample taken for sequencing was PBMCs.

CDR3 in DNA: TGTGCCAGCAGCCCGAGAGGAAGAGTGATCTCTGGAAACACCATATATTTT. Amino acid sequence: CASSPRGRVISGNTIYF. The rearrangement joins TRBV11-2 to TRBJ1-3; D remains unclear. Germline lookup yields CDR1 SGHAT and CDR2 FQNNGV. The length of the CDR3 is 17 residues. V shed 5 bases and J shed 0 bases, with 17 bases lying between them.